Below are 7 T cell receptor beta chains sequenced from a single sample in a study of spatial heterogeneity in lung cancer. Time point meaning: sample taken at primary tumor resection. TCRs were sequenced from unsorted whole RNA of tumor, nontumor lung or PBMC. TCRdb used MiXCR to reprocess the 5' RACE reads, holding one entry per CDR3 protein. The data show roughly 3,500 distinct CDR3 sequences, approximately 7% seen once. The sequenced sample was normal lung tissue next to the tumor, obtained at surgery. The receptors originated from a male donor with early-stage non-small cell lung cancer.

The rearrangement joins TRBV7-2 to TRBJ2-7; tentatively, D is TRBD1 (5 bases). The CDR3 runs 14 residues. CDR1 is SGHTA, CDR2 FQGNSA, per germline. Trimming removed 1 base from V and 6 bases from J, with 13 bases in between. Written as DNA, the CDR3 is TGTGCCAGCAGCTTAGGCAACCTGGGGCGCGAGCAGTACTTC. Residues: CASSLGNLGREQYF.

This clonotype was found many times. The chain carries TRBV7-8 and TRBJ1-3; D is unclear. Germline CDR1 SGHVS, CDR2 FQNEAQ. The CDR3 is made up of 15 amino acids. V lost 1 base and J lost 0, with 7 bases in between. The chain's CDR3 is CASSLDRFSGNTIYF. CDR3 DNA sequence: TGTGCCAGCAGCTTAGACAGATTCTCTGGAAACACCATATATTTT.

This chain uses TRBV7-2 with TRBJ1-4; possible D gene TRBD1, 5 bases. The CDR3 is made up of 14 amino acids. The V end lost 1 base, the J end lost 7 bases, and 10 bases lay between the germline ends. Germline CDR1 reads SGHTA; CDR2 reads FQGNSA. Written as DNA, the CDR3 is TGTGCCAGCAGCTTAGACGGGGGGAGTGAAAAACTGTTTTTT. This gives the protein CASSLDGGSEKLFF.

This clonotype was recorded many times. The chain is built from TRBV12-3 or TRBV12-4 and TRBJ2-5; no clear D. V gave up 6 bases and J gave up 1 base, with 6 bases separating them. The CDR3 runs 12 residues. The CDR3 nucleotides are TGTGCCAGCAGCCCCGTCCAAGAGACCCAGTACTTC. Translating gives CASSPVQETQYF.

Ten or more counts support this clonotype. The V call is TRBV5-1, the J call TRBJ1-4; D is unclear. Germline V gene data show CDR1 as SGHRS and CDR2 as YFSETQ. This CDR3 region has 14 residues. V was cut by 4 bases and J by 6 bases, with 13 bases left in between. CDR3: CASSKDGRDEKLFF. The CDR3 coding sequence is TGCGCCAGCAGCAAGGACGGGCGGGATGAAAAACTGTTTTTT.

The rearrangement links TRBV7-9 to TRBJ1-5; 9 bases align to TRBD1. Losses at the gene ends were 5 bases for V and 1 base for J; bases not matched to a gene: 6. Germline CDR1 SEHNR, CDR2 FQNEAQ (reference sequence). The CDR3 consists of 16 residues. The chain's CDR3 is CASSLHTGGSNQPQHF. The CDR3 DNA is TGTGCCAGCAGCCTCCACACAGGGGGCAGCAATCAGCCCCAGCATTTT.

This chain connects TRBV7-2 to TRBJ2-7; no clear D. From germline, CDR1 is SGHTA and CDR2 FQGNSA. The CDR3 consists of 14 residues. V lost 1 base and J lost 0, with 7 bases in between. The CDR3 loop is CASSLVIPSYEQYF. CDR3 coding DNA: TGTGCCAGCAGCTTAGTAATCCCCTCCTACGAGCAGTACTTC.